The rows below give T cell receptor beta chains drawn from one sample of a study of T cell clonotyping in hematopoietic cell transplantation. Clones were sequenced by immunoSEQ multiplex PCR, and TCRdb holds only the in-frame ones, with some missing. The table records roughly 80,000 clones, around 96% of them present only once. Here the sequenced sample was peripheral blood mononuclear cells, taken before stem cell transplant. The source is a woman in her 50s with acute myeloid leukemia. Some clones in this sample may be carry-over from other donors' samples. Each CDR3 is given with its conserved first and last residue. The D gene is left open where the match is weak. The listing skips clone size in some rows; elsewhere it reads once, few, many or a size class.

D	J	size	V	CDR3	DNA
-	TRBJ1-5	-	TRBV6-5	CASSYGGSNQPQHF	TGTGCCAGCAGTTACGGGGGTAGCAATCAGCCCCAGCATTTT
TRBD1	TRBJ2-3	once	TRBV30	CAWSSRQGVGDTQYF	TGTGCCTGGAGTTCTAGACAGGGGGTCGGAGATACGCAGTATTTT
TRBD1	TRBJ2-7	-	TRBV29-1	CSVGRLGTGLDEQYF	TGCAGCGTTGGAAGACTGGGGACAGGGTTGGACGAGCAGTACTTC
-	TRBJ1-1	-	TRBV6-4	CASSDSGSSTEAFF	TGTGCCAGCAGTGACTCCGGGAGTAGCACTGAAGCTTTCTTT
-	TRBJ2-7	-	TRBV30	CAFHPRREEQYF	TGTGCCTTCCACCCGCGAAGGGAAGAGCAGTACTTC
-	TRBJ1-1	-	TRBV19	CASSPLKEGTEAFF	TGTGCCAGTAGTCCCCTCAAGGAAGGCACTGAAGCTTTCTTT
TRBD2	TRBJ2-3	-	TRBV5-4	CASIGGVYGDTQYF	TGTGCCAGCATCGGGGGGGTTTACGGAGATACGCAGTATTTT
-	TRBJ1-4	-	TRBV27	CASSLDSGEKLFF	TGTGCCAGCAGTTTGGATTCGGGGGAAAAACTGTTTTTT
-	TRBJ1-2	-	TRBV2	CASRLRIGGGFGYTF	TGTGCCAGCAGGCTACGTATTGGGGGGGGCTTTGGCTACACCTTC
TRBD2	TRBJ2-1	-	TRBV10-3	CAVGTSAPNEQFF	TGTGCCGTCGGGACTAGCGCCCCTAATGAGCAGTTCTTC
TRBD2	TRBJ2-7	-	TRBV27	CASSFSGGTYEQYF	TGTGCCAGCAGTTTTTCGGGGGGAACCTACGAGCAGTACTTC
-	TRBJ1-2	-	TRBV5-1	CASSPAAGIDYGYTF	TGCGCCAGCAGCCCCGCTGCAGGGATTGACTATGGCTACACCTTC
-	TRBJ1-3	-	TRBV6-5	CASRDSTGNTIYF	TGTGCCAGCAGAGACTCTACAGGAAACACCATATATTTT
TRBD2	TRBJ2-1	-	TRBV30	CAWSVKLADWEQFF	TGTGCCTGGAGTGTTAAACTAGCGGATTGGGAGCAGTTCTTC
-	TRBJ1-3	-	TRBV28	CASSFLTSSGNTIYF	TGTGCCAGCAGTTTTCTTACGAGCTCTGGAAACACCATATATTTT
TRBD1	TRBJ1-2	-	TRBV6-1	CASSEIGQARRGYTF	TGTGCCAGCAGTGAAATAGGACAGGCACGACGTGGCTACACCTTC
TRBD1	TRBJ2-7	-	TRBV6-1	CASSRDRAYEQYF	TGTGCCAGCAGCCGGGACAGGGCCTACGAGCAGTACTTC
TRBD1	TRBJ1-2	-	TRBV5-1	CASSQSLGQNYGYTF	TGCGCCAGCAGCCAGTCATTGGGACAGAACTATGGCTACACCTTC
TRBD2	TRBJ2-2	-	TRBV30	CAWSPRGRAGELFF	TGTGCCTGGAGTCCCCGAGGGAGGGCCGGGGAGCTGTTTTTT
-	TRBJ2-7	-	TRBV5-4	CASSLKRATYEQYF	TGTGCCAGCAGCTTGAAGCGGGCCACCTACGAGCAGTACTTC
TRBD2	TRBJ2-7	once	TRBV29-1	CSVNLLSRLAGDYEQYF	TGCAGCGTTAATCTACTCTCACGACTAGCGGGAGACTACGAGCAGTACTTC
-	TRBJ2-2	-	TRBV30	CAGLTGELFF	TGTGCCGGACTAACCGGGGAGCTGTTTTTT
-	TRBJ2-3	-	TRBV29-1	CSVQGSSGSTDTQYF	TGCAGCGTCCAGGGGAGTAGCGGTAGCACAGATACGCAGTATTTT
TRBD1	TRBJ1-2	-	TRBV25-1	CASVGDRGVYGYTF	TGTGCCAGCGTAGGGGACAGGGGAGTCTATGGCTACACCTTC
TRBD1	TRBJ2-3	-	TRBV28	CATFYRTGSGTQYF	TGTGCCACCTTTTACCGGACAGGGTCGGGTACGCAGTATTTT
TRBD1	TRBJ1-3	-	TRBV9	CASSVGDRRNTIYF	TGTGCCAGCAGCGTAGGGGACAGAAGAAACACCATATATTTT
-	TRBJ2-2	once	TRBV28	CASSQTGLFGELFF	TGTGCCAGCAGTCAAACGGGGTTATTCGGGGAGCTGTTTTTT
-	TRBJ2-7	-	TRBV6-6	CASRRLPEQYF	TGTGCCAGCAGGCGCCTACCCGAGCAGTACTTC
TRBD1	TRBJ1-2	-	TRBV30	CAFDRDRGSGYTF	TGTGCCTTTGACCGGGACAGGGGGTCTGGCTACACCTTC
TRBD1	TRBJ2-7	-	TRBV2	CASLQGAGSYF	TGTGCCAGTCTGCAGGGGGCGGGGTCGTACTTC
-	TRBJ1-1	-	TRBV9	CASSPRGLMNTEAFF	TGTGCCAGCAGCCCCCGGGGGCTCATGAACACTGAAGCTTTCTTT
TRBD2	TRBJ2-7	-	TRBV30	CAWGSGAGGGGWHEQYF	TGTGCCTGGGGCTCGGGTGCCGGCGGGGGGGGTTGGCACGAGCAGTACTTC
-	TRBJ1-2	-	TRBV5-6	CASSLVGRDYGYTF	TGTGCCAGCAGCTTGGTGGGGAGAGACTATGGCTACACCTTC
-	TRBJ2-1	-	TRBV4-1	CASSQIGRSDEQFF	TGCGCCAGCAGCCAAATTGGCCGTTCGGATGAGCAGTTCTTC
-	TRBJ1-1	-	TRBV6-5	CASRSTGRSEAFF	TGTGCCAGCCGTTCTACCGGACGGTCGGAAGCTTTCTTT
-	TRBJ2-3	-	TRBV6-1	CASSARQTTDTQYF	TGTGCCAGCAGTGCCAGACAAACCACAGATACGCAGTATTTT
TRBD1	TRBJ1-2	-	TRBV11-2	CASMGQDNYGYTF	TGTGCCAGCATGGGACAGGACAACTATGGCTACACCTTC
-	TRBJ2-2	-	TRBV4-1	CASKPGVGKSTGELFF	TGCGCCAGCAAACCGGGGGTGGGCAAAAGCACCGGGGAGCTGTTTTTT
-	TRBJ2-5	-	TRBV6-5	CASSYDSYRKETQYF	TGTGCCAGCAGTTATGATTCCTACCGAAAAGAGACCCAGTACTTC
-	TRBJ1-3	-	TRBV4-2	CASSQDRNSGNTIYF	TGTGCCAGCAGCCAAGATAGGAATTCTGGAAACACCATATATTTT
TRBD2	TRBJ2-3	-	TRBV10-1	CASSESPRFSTSGSADTQYF	TGCGCCAGCAGTGAGAGCCCCCGATTCTCGACTAGCGGGAGCGCAGATACGCAGTATTTT
TRBD1	TRBJ1-3	-	TRBV2	CASKRDRTSGNTIYF	TGTGCCAGCAAAAGGGACAGGACGTCTGGAAACACCATATATTTT
TRBD1	TRBJ1-2	-	TRBV5-1	CASSRVGTENYGYTF	TGCGCCAGCAGCAGAGTTGGGACAGAGAACTATGGCTACACCTTC
-	TRBJ1-2	-	TRBV6-5	CASNTQGRSYGYTF	TGTGCCAGCAATACACAGGGTCGGAGCTATGGCTACACCTTC
-	TRBJ1-2	-	TRBV19	CASSPMNIGAPYGYTF	TGTGCCAGTAGCCCAATGAACATAGGGGCTCCCTATGGCTACACCTTC
-	TRBJ2-7	-	TRBV6-5	CASKRLSTYEQYF	TGTGCCAGCAAGCGACTAAGCACCTACGAGCAGTACTTC
TRBD2	TRBJ2-5	-	TRBV28	CASSELGGNQETQYF	TGTGCCAGCAGTGAGTTGGGAGGGAACCAAGAGACCCAGTACTTC
TRBD2	TRBJ2-3	-	TRBV28	CASSLGRPDTQYF	TGTGCCAGCAGTCTCGGGAGGCCAGATACGCAGTATTTT